These 14 T cell receptor beta chains were all obtained from the same sample, sequenced in a study of response to subunit inactivated influenza vaccine. TCRdb reprocessed the RT-PCR reads with MiXCR, giving one entry per CDR3 protein. The sample shows 600,000 to 700,000 distinct CDR3 sequences, less than 15% of them seen only once. The source material was PBMCs from blood, sampled 14 to 15 days before vaccination. These receptors came from a man aged 50 or older who received an inactivated influenza vaccine.

The CDR3 loop reads CSASTTGRIAQQYF. CDR3 nucleotides: TGCAGTGCTAGTACTACGGGACGGATCGCACAGCAGTACTTC. This chain uses TRBV20-1 with TRBJ2-7; D may correspond to TRBD1 or TRBD2 (5 bases each). Between the trimmed V and J ends, which lost 3 bases and 8 bases, there was a span of 20 bases. CDR1 and CDR2 from the germline V gene are DFQATT and SNEGSKA (reference sequence). The CDR3 has 14 amino acids.

This clonotype has ten or more counts. The rearrangement uses TRBV24-1 and TRBJ2-5; 7 bases match TRBD2. The V and J ends lost 3 bases and 2 bases, in that order; junction bases with no gene match: 8. Germline V CDR1 and CDR2: KGHDR, SFDVKD. This CDR3 region has 16 residues. The CDR3 here is CATSDPGTNLQETQYF. The CDR3 DNA sequence: TGTGCCACCAGTGATCCCGGGACTAACTTACAAGAGACCCAGTACTTC.

The rearrangement uses TRBV6-2 or TRBV6-3 and TRBJ1-5, with 7 positions matching TRBD1. Germline assignment: CDR1 MNHEY and CDR2 SVGEGT. J was trimmed by 4 bases and V by 6 bases; bases with no gene match: 9. The CDR3 loop spans 15 amino acids. CDR3 sequence (DNA): TGTGCCAGCAGGCCCGAAGGGACAGCTAATCAGCCCCAGCATTTT. Translation: CASRPEGTANQPQHF.

The sample holds many counts of this clonotype. This chain joins TRBV12-3 or TRBV12-4 and TRBJ2-5; 7 nucleotides match TRBD1. With V trimmed by 3 bases and J by 2 bases, 6 bases remained unmatched. This CDR3 comprises 15 residues. CDR3 loop: CASSLDLDRQETQYF. CDR3 bases: TGTGCCAGCAGTTTGGACTTGGACAGGCAAGAGACCCAGTACTTC.

This clonotype was counted a few times. The genes are TRBV20-1 and TRBJ2-1; TRBD1 is a possible D gene (6 bases). Trimming took off 3 bases at V and 5 bases at J, with 11 bases between the two ends. The CDR3 extends over 13 amino acids. CDR1 and CDR2 (germline): DFQATT, SNEGSKA (reference sequence). CDR3 in amino acids: CSARPRGHNEQFF. The CDR3 nucleotides are TGCAGTGCTAGGCCCAGGGGTCACAATGAGCAGTTCTTC.

For this clonotype: This may stem from a read error, because a much larger clone lies one nucleotide away. The rearrangement uses TRBV7-9 and TRBJ2-3; 10 bases map to TRBD2. Germline trimming cut 5 bases from V and 0 bases from J; bases unmatched to any gene: 5. CDR1 and CDR2 (germline): SEHNR, FQNEAQ (reference sequence). This CDR3 region has 16 residues. DNA for the CDR3: TGTGCCAGCAGCCCACTAGCGGGACCTAGCACAGATACGCAGTATTTT. It translates to CASSPLAGPSTDTQYF.

The chain uses TRBV7-2 and TRBJ1-6, with no clear D. CDR3 length: 14 amino acids. Germline V gene lookup returns CDR1 SGHTA and CDR2 FQGNSA. The V gene lost 4 bases and the J gene lost 10 bases, with 14 bases spanning the gap. CDR3 protein: CASSYQVIRSPLHF. CDR3 coding DNA: TGTGCCAGCAGCTATCAGGTTATCCGCTCACCCCTCCACTTT.

The chain is built from TRBV5-1 and TRBJ2-5; no reliable D call. Germline V gene sequence: CDR1 SGHRS, CDR2 YFSETQ. Trimming removed 0 bases from V and 2 bases from J, with 11 bases in between. The CDR3 runs 15 residues. CDR3 amino acids: CASSLGPGIQETQYF. In nucleotides, the CDR3 is TGCGCCAGCAGCTTGGGTCCTGGGATTCAAGAGACCCAGTACTTC.

The chain uses TRBV4-2 and TRBJ1-1; TRBD1 matches at 7 bases. CDR1 is LGHNA, CDR2 YNFKEQ, per germline. The CDR3 covers 15 residues. V lost 3 bases to trimming and J lost 1 base; unmatched junction nucleotides: 5. CDR3 sequence (DNA): TGTGCCAGCAGCCAGACAGACAGGGAGAACACTGAAGCTTTCTTT. Translated, it gives CASSQTDRENTEAFF.

This clonotype was seen only a few times. The rearrangement joins TRBV7-7 to TRBJ2-2; D uncertain. V was shortened by 5 bases and J by 4 bases, with 17 bases between the two germline ends. The CDR3 sequence is 16 residues long. Germline CDR1 and CDR2: SSHAT and FNYEAQ (reference sequence). The CDR3 nucleotides read TGTGCCAGCAGCCCGCCTGGTAGTGGTAGCACCGGGGAGCTGTTTTTT. Amino acid sequence: CASSPPGSGSTGELFF.

This clonotype has at least ten counts. This chain links TRBV14 with TRBJ2-1, with D possibly TRBD2 on 6 matching bases. Germline V gene data show CDR1 as SGHDN and CDR2 as FVKESK. The ends were cut back, 3 bases at V and 2 bases at J, with 17 bases in the middle. The CDR3 spans 17 residues. DNA of the CDR3: TGTGCCAGCAGCCATGCACCGGGACTCGGTACCTACAATGAGCAGTTCTTC. Protein: CASSHAPGLGTYNEQFF.

This clonotype was counted a few times. This chain connects TRBV6-5 to TRBJ2-2; TRBD1 might be the D (6 bases). The CDR3 is 15 amino acids. In germline, CDR1 is MNHEY, CDR2 SVGAGI. With 0 bases removed from V and 2 bases from J, the gap between germline ends came to 7 bases. Here the CDR3 reads CASSYSDSNTGELFF. In DNA, the CDR3 is TGTGCCAGCAGTTACTCGGACAGTAACACCGGGGAGCTGTTTTTT.

This clonotype was counted ten times or more. Written as DNA, the CDR3 is TGCGCCAGCAGCCCTTCTATTAGGACTGAAGCTTTCTTT. This codes for CASSPSIRTEAFF. The chain employs TRBV5-1 and TRBJ1-1; no reliable D call. The germline CDR1 and CDR2 sequences are SGHRS and YFSETQ. V was pared by 4 bases and J by 5 bases, with 12 bases between. The CDR3 covers 13 residues.

J is TRBJ2-1 and V is TRBV14; 8 nucleotides line up with TRBD1. Germline lookup yields CDR1 SGHDN and CDR2 FVKESK. The CDR3 totals 16 residues. With V trimmed by 2 bases and J by 4 bases, 7 bases remained unmatched. The CDR3: CASSQLDRVYYNEQFF. CDR3 DNA: TGTGCCAGCAGCCAATTGGACAGGGTGTATTACAATGAGCAGTTCTTC.